This T cell receptor beta chain was sequenced during a study of neurological immune-mediated disorders. This clonotype was seen repeatedly, ten times or more. The antigen remains undetermined. The method for making cDNA was 5'RACE, and it used 10-nucleotide random UMIs. Sequencing runs each generated in excess of 160 million TCR-beta sequences derived from 15-18 subjects. TCRdb analysed the 5' RACE reads with MiXCR anew, one entry per CDR3 protein. The sample holds about 62,000 distinct CDR3 sequences, under 5.5% seen once. Study-wide results and limits: HTLV-1-associated myelopathy had the most TCR clonal expansion, whereas multiple sclerosis had the least (lower than in healthy controls). For the multiple sclerosis repertoire cluster, no association with any clinical or MRI feature was found.

CDR3 length: 17 residues. V lost 0 bases and J 0 bases, leaving 12 bases between the germline ends. CDR1 and CDR2 from the germline V gene are SGHRS and YFSETQ. The chain is built from TRBV5-1 and TRBJ2-2, with a possible D match to TRBD2 (6 bases). The sequenced sample was PBMCs. The source is a woman aged 45-60 years with multiple sclerosis. The CDR3 sequence is CASSLAPPGANTGELFF. The CDR3 coding sequence is TGCGCCAGCAGCTTGGCCCCCCCGGGGGCGAACACCGGGGAGCTGTTTTTT.